One and the same sample provided the 5 T cell receptor beta chains below, sequenced in a study of CD8+CD57+ T cells in acquired aplastic anemia. Profiling that covered TCR beta VDJ and CDR3 relied on genomic DNA as its template. MiXCR, run by TCRdb on the reads, gives a single entry per CDR3 protein. The table has 250,000 to 350,000 distinct CDR3 sequences, roughly 50% seen once; the top ten hold 6.5% to 10%. Sequencing was carried out using sorted CD4+, CD8+, or CD8+CD57+ T cells (not recorded which) from PBMCs. Receptors were obtained from a human donor with severe aplastic anemia or a healthy control (not recorded which).

In this sample, this clonotype turned up many times. The V call is TRBV12-3 or TRBV12-4, the J call TRBJ1-1; no firm D call. The V and J ends lost 10 bases and 1 base respectively, with 16 bases between them. This CDR3 has 14 residues. The CDR3 loop reads CAIRVWSGNTEAFF. The CDR3 DNA is TGTGCCATCCGCGTTTGGTCTGGGAACACTGAAGCTTTCTTT.

The genes are TRBV5-1 and TRBJ1-4; possibly TRBD1 for D (5 bases). Trimming cost V 1 base and J 5 bases, with 12 bases left between them. The CDR3 spans 15 residues. CDR1 SGHRS and CDR2 YFSETQ come from the germline V gene. The CDR3 protein is CASSLIGTPNEKLFF. Here the CDR3 DNA reads TGCGCCAGCAGCTTGATTGGGACGCCGAATGAAAAACTGTTTTTT.

The chain links TRBV19 to TRBJ2-1, with TRBD2 matching 8 bases. The V gene end was trimmed by 3 bases and the J gene end by 10 bases; junction bases not matched to a gene: 14. This CDR3 has 16 amino acids. The germline V gene has CDR1 LNHDA and CDR2 SQIVND (reference sequence). CDR3: CASSIGLGSGGAEQFF. CDR3 DNA: TGTGCCAGTAGTATCGGACTGGGTTCCGGGGGGGCCGAGCAGTTCTTC. The full variable domain, completed using reference TRBV19 and TRBJ2-1, is DGGITQSPKYLFRKEGQNVTLSCEQNLNHDAMYWYRQDPGQGLRLIYYSQIVNDFQKGDIAEGYSVSREKKESFPLTVTSAQKNPTAFYLCASSIGLGSGGAEQFFGPGTRLTVL.

This chain joins TRBV19 and TRBJ2-5, with 7 bases identical to TRBD1. V gave up 3 bases and J gave up 4 bases; unmatched junction bases: 8. The germline gives CDR1 LNHDA, CDR2 SQIVND (reference sequence). The CDR3 has 15 amino acids. CDR3 in DNA: TGTGCCAGTAGTATTGGCGACAGGGAAGTAGAGACCCAGTACTTC. Its protein is CASSIGDREVETQYF.

This clonotype has more than one count but fewer than ten. One end of the junction fails to match germline, which may point to a read error. The gene calls are TRBV4-1 and TRBJ2-7; D is uncertain. Germline CDR1 reads MGHRA; CDR2 reads YSYEKL. The CDR3 length is 15 residues. CDR3 in amino acids: CASSQAIGPVEEQYF. For the CDR3, the DNA is TGTGCCAGCAGCCAAGCAATTGGACCGGTCGAAGAGCAGTACTTC.